Presented here are 9 T cell receptor beta chains from one specimen sequenced in a study of cytomegalovirus exposure and HLA in healthy donors. Both 60 Vbeta primers and 13 Jbeta primers went into the PCR. Method: immunoSEQ multiplex PCR; TCRdb's copy keeps in-frame clones and lacks some. Here the sample spans more than 95,000 clones, roughly 81% being singletons. The sequenced sample consisted of PBMCs. The receptors here all came from a woman under 40 in good health and CMV-seronegative.

This clone was seen a few times. The chain has TRBV6-1 and TRBJ2-7, with 10 bases fitting TRBD1. The CDR3 is made up of 15 amino acids. Germline CDR1 is MNHNS and CDR2 is SASEGT. V shed 4 bases and J 6 bases; nucleotides not matched to a gene: 9. DNA for the CDR3: TGTGCCAGCAGTGGCGGACAGGGGGTAACCTTCGAGCAGTACTTC. Protein: CASSGGQGVTFEQYF.

In this sample, this clone turned up a few times. This chain joins TRBV30 and TRBJ1-5; 9 bases match TRBD1. The V gene's germline CDR1 is GTSNPN and CDR2 SVGIG (reference sequence). Unmatched junction bases numbered 3, after V lost 5 bases and J lost 4 bases. The CDR3 is 13 amino acids. CDR3 sequence: CAWAGQGNQPQHF. As DNA, the CDR3 is TGTGCCTGGGCAGGACAGGGGAATCAGCCCCAGCATTTT.

V usage is TRBV4-3 and J usage is TRBJ2-1; 11 nucleotides match TRBD2. The CDR3 length is 19 residues. Trimming took 0 bases from V and 0 from J; bases not matched to a gene: 7. Germline V CDR1 and CDR2: LGHNA, YSLEER. Here the CDR3 reads CASSQDGIAGGSSYNEQFF. The CDR3 coding sequence is TGCGCCAGCAGCCAAGATGGGATAGCGGGAGGGAGCTCCTACAATGAGCAGTTCTTC.

This chain uses TRBV28 with TRBJ2-1, with 8 bases that match TRBD1. There are 17 residues in the CDR3. V dropped 4 bases and J dropped 0; count of bases not matched to a gene: 8. The germline gives CDR1 MDHEN, CDR2 SYDVKM. The CDR3 sequence is CASSSPGQASSYNEQFF. The CDR3 DNA reads as TGTGCCAGCAGTTCCCCGGGACAGGCGAGCTCCTACAATGAGCAGTTCTTC.

The CDR3 is CASSQDSLAEVEQFF. The CDR3 DNA reads as TGCGCCAGCAGCCAAGATAGCCTAGCGGAGGTTGAGCAGTTCTTC. This chain connects TRBV4-1 to TRBJ2-1; TRBD2 matches at 7 bases. V lost 0 bases, J lost 9 bases, and 8 bases stayed unmatched. The CDR3 is 15 amino acids. Germline V gives CDR1 MGHRA, CDR2 YSYEKL.

V gene TRBV27 combines with J gene TRBJ2-5; possibly TRBD1 for D (6 bases). The germline V gene encodes CDR1 MNHEY and CDR2 SMNVEV (reference sequence). Trimming cost V 3 bases and J 5 bases, with 10 bases left between them. The CDR3 is 13 amino acids. The CDR3 DNA is TGTGCCAGCAGTTTCAACAGGGTTGAGACCCAGTACTTC. Residues: CASSFNRVETQYF.

The rearrangement joins TRBV5-1 to TRBJ2-2, with a tentative D call TRBD1 (6 bases). Trimming cost V 2 bases and J 4 bases, with 12 bases left between them. Looked up from germline, CDR1 is SGHRS and CDR2 is YFSETQ. The CDR3 has 15 amino acids. The CDR3 here is CASSFTGQITGELFF. DNA of the CDR3: TGCGCCAGCAGCTTTACTGGACAGATCACCGGGGAGCTGTTTTTT.

The gene calls are TRBV6-1 and TRBJ2-1; 7 bases align to TRBD2. The CDR3 has 13 residues. Trimming took 7 bases from V and 9 from J; bases not matched to a gene: 9. In germline, CDR1 is MNHNS, CDR2 SASEGT. The CDR3 loop reads CASTLWEGSEQFF. In DNA, the CDR3 is TGTGCCAGCACTCTGTGGGAGGGAAGTGAGCAGTTCTTC.

The rearrangement links TRBV11-3 to TRBJ1-3; 9 bases are a match to TRBD1. The germline gives CDR1 SGHNT, CDR2 YENEEA. The CDR3 extends over 15 amino acids. The V segment lost 3 bases and the J segment 0 bases; nucleotides outside the gene matches: 0. The CDR3, as DNA: TGTGCCAGCAGCTTGGGACAGGGCTCTGGAAACACCATATATTTT. It specifies CASSLGQGSGNTIYF.